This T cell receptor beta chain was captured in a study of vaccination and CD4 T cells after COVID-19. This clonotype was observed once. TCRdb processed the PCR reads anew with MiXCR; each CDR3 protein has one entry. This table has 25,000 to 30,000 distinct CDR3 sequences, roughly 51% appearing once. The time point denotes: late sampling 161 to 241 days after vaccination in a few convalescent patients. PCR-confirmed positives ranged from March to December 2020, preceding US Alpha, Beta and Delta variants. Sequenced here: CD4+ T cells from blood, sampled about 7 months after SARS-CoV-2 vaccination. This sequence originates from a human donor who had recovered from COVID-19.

CDR3 loop: CASSIRTSGSSYNEQFF. The CDR3 DNA sequence: TGTGCCAGCAGCATCAGGACTAGCGGGAGCTCCTACAATGAGCAGTTCTTC. J is TRBJ2-1 and V is TRBV7-2, with 13 bases identical to TRBD2. This CDR3 region has 17 residues. V lost 5 bases and J lost 0; bases outside the gene matches: 4. The germline V gene has CDR1 SGHTA and CDR2 FQGNSA.